Presented here are 13 T cell receptor delta chains from one specimen sequenced in a study of gamma-delta T cells after stem cell transplantation. TCRdb re-identified clones in the RT-PCR reads via CATT. The sample carries about 1,400 delta-chain clones, 35% to 55% recorded once. What was sequenced was gamma-delta T cells. All receptors derive from a human donor. It is not recorded whose cells these are; they may come from a transplant donor.

This rearrangement joins TRDV2 to TRDJ1; TRDD3 matches 8 bases. The CDR3 contains 19 residues. Trimming cost V 0 bases and J 1 base; bases outside gene matches: 15. CDR1 is GEAIGNYY and CDR2 is EKD in the germline V gene. CDR3 amino acids: CACDTVAWGRRRVTDKLIF. The CDR3 bases are TGTGCCTGTGACACCGTTGCCTGGGGGAGACGGAGGGTCACCGATAAACTCATCTTT.

With respect to this clone: It differs at one base from a far larger clone, so likely a read error. Other DNA sequences in this specimen translate into the identical CDR3. J is TRDJ1 and V is TRDV2, with 12 positions matching TRDD3. The CDR3 contains 16 residues. Germline CDR1 reads GEAIGNYY; CDR2 reads EKD. V lost 3 bases, J lost 2 bases, and 6 bases stayed unmatched. CDR3 amino acids: CACDFLLGDTTDKLIF. The CDR3 DNA is TGTGCCTGTGACTTCCTGCTGGGGGATACGACCGATAAACTCATCTTT.

The chain couples TRDV2 to TRDJ1, with TRDD3 identical over 9 bases. The CDR3 totals 16 residues. V lost 4 bases and J lost 2; bases outside the gene matches: 10. Germline V lookup: CDR1 GEAIGNYY, CDR2 EKD. The CDR3 here is CACEPVLGEGTDKLIF. DNA of the CDR3: TGTGCCTGTGAACCCGTACTGGGGGAAGGAACCGATAAACTCATCTTT.

Regarding this clone: Given a much more abundant clone one base away, this may be a read error. The genes are TRDV2 and TRDJ1; perhaps TRDD3 as D (5 bases). Trimming took 3 bases from V and 0 from J, leaving 19 bases between them. This CDR3 has 17 amino acids. CDR1 and CDR2 from the germline V gene are GEAIGNYY and EKD. CDR3 DNA: TGTGCCTGTGACTGTCTAAGGGGGGCCACGGACACCGATAAACTCATCTTT. It encodes CACDCLRGATDTDKLIF.

V and J are TRDV2 and TRDJ1, with TRDD3 identical over 13 bases. The CDR3 consists of 21 residues. V shed 0 bases and J 2 bases; nucleotides not matched to a gene: 17. The germline CDR1 and CDR2 sequences are GEAIGNYY and EKD. CDR3 sequence reads: CACDTVVSNTGGYGGTDKLIF. The CDR3 region has the DNA TGTGCCTGTGACACCGTCGTTTCGAATACTGGGGGATACGGAGGAACCGATAAACTCATCTTT.

This clone is medium-sized in the sample. This rearrangement joins TRDV1 to TRDJ2; D is unresolved. This CDR3 region has 16 residues. From germline, CDR1 is TSWWSYY and CDR2 QGS. Trimming stripped 1 base from V and 1 base from J, with 10 bases between. In DNA, the CDR3 is TGTGCTCTTGGGGAACCCGACGTCCGTTTGACAGCACAACTCTTCTTT. Residues: CALGEPDVRLTAQLFF.

This clone was observed a few times. The V and J genes are TRDV2 and TRDJ3; 7 bases map to TRDD3. The V and J ends lost 0 bases and 0 bases, in that order; junction bases with no gene match: 7. Germline lookup yields CDR1 GEAIGNYY and CDR2 EKD. The CDR3 is 19 amino acids. CDR3 DNA: TGTGCCTGTGACACCGGGGGATCTCAGAGCTCCTGGGACACCCGACAGATGTTTTTC. Translating gives CACDTGGSQSSWDTRQMFF.

This clone was recorded a few times. CDR3 in DNA: TGTGCCTTTGGGGGTTTAGGTTACTGGGGGATACTAGCTTTGACAGCACAACTCTTCTTT. Its protein product is CAFGGLGYWGILALTAQLFF. The gene calls are TRDV3 and TRDJ2; 12 bases are a match to TRDD3. CDR1 is TVYSNPD, CDR2 GDNSRS, per germline (reference sequence). The CDR3 runs 20 residues. The trim removed 2 bases at V and 0 bases at J, leaving 16 bases unmatched.

This clone has a handful of counts. Just one base apart from a much larger clone, this may be a read error. This sample also contains other DNA sequences that code for the same CDR3. This rearrangement joins TRDV3 to TRDJ1; 9 bases map to TRDD3. This CDR3 has 15 amino acids. Germline V gene data show CDR1 as TVYSNPD and CDR2 as GDNSRS (reference sequence). CDR3 DNA: TGTGCCTTCTCCCCCCCCTGGGGGATCTCCGATAAACTTATCTTT. Translation gives CAFSPPWGISDKLIF.

J is TRDJ1 and V is TRDV2; 8 bases match TRDD3. Germline values: CDR1 GEAIGNYY, CDR2 EKD. The CDR3 consists of 19 residues. With V trimmed by 0 bases and J by 3 bases, 17 bases remained unmatched. The CDR3 here is CACDTVGRWGKPGPDKLIF. The CDR3, as DNA: TGTGCCTGTGACACCGTGGGTCGCTGGGGGAAACCCGGGCCCGATAAACTCATCTTT.

By share, this clone counts as large (0.1 to 1%). The chain couples TRDV2 to TRDJ1; D possibly corresponds to TRDD3 (5 bases). The V end lost 0 bases, the J end lost 0 bases, and 19 bases lay between the germline ends. Germline CDR1 GEAIGNYY, CDR2 EKD. The CDR3 extends over 18 amino acids. The CDR3 bases are TGTGCCTGTGACACCGTGGGGACCCCAGGCCGATACACCGATAAACTCATCTTT. It codes for CACDTVGTPGRYTDKLIF.

Note on this clone: With only one base between it and a far larger clone, this is likely a read error. This rearrangement joins TRDV2 to TRDJ1, with 13 bases matching TRDD3. Looked up from germline, CDR1 is GEAIGNYY and CDR2 is EKD. This CDR3 comprises 19 residues. Here the CDR3 DNA reads TGTGCCTGTGACACCATAGGGCCACTGGGGGATACGAGAACCGATAAACCCATCTTT. Translated, it gives CACDTIGPLGDTRTDKPIF.

Points on this clone: A read error may explain this, as a much larger clone is one base away. This chain connects TRDV2 to TRDJ1, with 8 positions matching TRDD3. Germline V gene data show CDR1 as GEAIGNYY and CDR2 as EKD. This CDR3 is built from 16 residues. Trimming took 4 bases from V and 0 from J; bases not matched to a gene: 9. The CDR3 bases are TGTGCCTGTGAGCCGATACTGGGGGGATACACCGATAAACTCATCTTT. Its translation: CACEPILGGYTDKLIF.